This T cell receptor beta chain was identified during a study of blood T cells in healthy people across ages. General study results and limits: Diversity figures derived from one million T cells were judged to underestimate the true value.

A second PCR of 7 to 11 cycles used a sample-barcoded 5' primer and a J-beta primer mix. A tag from a template-switch adaptor with 12 random nucleotides marked each cDNA molecule. A single record per CDR3 protein comes from TCRdb applying MiXCR to the 5' RACE reads. The table includes about 640,000 distinct CDR3 sequences, 58% detected once. The germline CDR1 and CDR2 sequences are SNHLY and FYNNEI. The V gene lost 7 bases and the J gene lost 6 bases, with 10 bases spanning the gap. This CDR3 is built from 12 residues. A remark on this clonotype: Its antigen is still unknown.

The specimen sequenced was blood. The sequence was obtained from a man aged 60 to 69 in good health. V usage is TRBV2 and J usage is TRBJ2-1; D is uncertain. CDR3 loop: CASKWVGNEQFF. The DNA for the CDR3 is TGTGCCAGCAAGTGGGTAGGCAATGAGCAGTTCTTC.